What follows is one T cell receptor (beta chain) and its context. The CDR3 length is 16 residues. Germline lookup yields CDR1 SGHDN and CDR2 FVKESK. Deletions cut 0 bases from V and 4 bases from J, with 10 bases between. Some clones are missing from TCRdb's copy, which holds only in-frame ones; the method was immunoSEQ multiplex PCR. Of about 310,000 clones detected, roughly 87% appear once; the ten largest clones hold around 9.3%. These data are taken from a study of blood T cell repertoires in COVID-19. The clonotype was recovered from a young woman who had recovered from COVID-19. The chain uses TRBV14 and TRBJ1-6, with TRBD1 as a possible D gene (6 bases). Sequencing was done on a sample of PBMCs or T cells enriched from blood (not recorded which). CDR3 region: CASSQESGHYNSPLHF. CDR3 in DNA: TGTGCCAGCAGCCAAGAATCGGGACATTATAATTCACCCCTCCACTTT. Using reference TRBV14 and TRBJ1-6 for the parts outside the CDR3, the full variable domain is EAGVTQFPSHSVIEKGQTVTLRCDPISGHDNLYWYRRVMGKEIKFLLHFVKESKQDESGMPNNRFLAERTGGTYSTLKVQPAELEDSGVYFCASSQESGHYNSPLHFGNGTRLTVT.